This passage covers 20 T cell receptor beta chains from one sample sequenced in a study of T-cell memory formation after mild COVID-19. A single record per CDR3 protein comes from TCRdb applying MiXCR to the 5' RACE reads. The data show approximately 230,000 distinct CDR3 sequences, about 16% seen once. Sequenced material: PBMCs or a T cell subset sorted from them (not recorded which). The receptors derive from a young man who had mild COVID-19 (a few samples of this study predate the infection). Cell type and time point are not known.

As DNA, the CDR3 is TGTGCCACCAGACTGGAGGACAGTAGTGAGCAGTTCTTC. Its translation is CATRLEDSSEQFF. J is TRBJ2-1 and V is TRBV24-1; D might be TRBD1 (6 bases). Germline V CDR1 and CDR2: KGHDR, SFDVKD. The CDR3 extends over 13 amino acids. V lost 7 bases, J lost 9 bases, and 15 bases lay in between.

This clonotype showed up just a few times. The gene calls are TRBV29-1 and TRBJ2-6; maybe TRBD1 (5 bases). Germline V gene sequence: CDR1 SQVTM, CDR2 ANQGSEA. The germline V and J ends were trimmed by 4 bases and 0 bases, with 10 bases remaining between them. The CDR3 runs to 15 residues. CDR3 residues: CSVGVGHSGANVLTF. In DNA, the CDR3 is TGCAGCGTTGGGGTCGGACACTCTGGGGCCAACGTCCTGACTTTC.

This clonotype was found a few times. V gene TRBV6-5 combines with J gene TRBJ2-1, with 7 bases identical to TRBD2. The junction had 13 bases not matched to a gene; V was cut back by 5 bases and J by 9 bases. This CDR3 spans 15 amino acids. Germline V gene lookup returns CDR1 MNHEY and CDR2 SVGAGI. The CDR3 is CASSRIAGSGGEQFF. The DNA of the CDR3 is TGTGCCAGCAGTCGTATAGCGGGTTCTGGCGGTGAGCAGTTCTTC.

This clonotype appeared a few times. The CDR3 protein is CASSTRDGWNTEAFF. CDR3 coding DNA: TGTGCCAGCAGCACACGGGACGGCTGGAACACTGAAGCTTTCTTT. The chain uses TRBV11-1 and TRBJ1-1, with D perhaps TRBD1 (5 bases). The germline V and J ends were trimmed by 5 bases and 1 base, with 14 bases remaining between them. The CDR3 spans 15 residues. The germline CDR1 and CDR2 sequences are SGHAT and FQDESV (reference sequence). The full variable domain, its missing parts supplied by reference TRBV11-1 and TRBJ1-1, is EAEVAQSPRYKITEKSQAVAFWCDPISGHATLYWYRQILGQGPELLVQFQDESVVDDSQLPKDRFSAERLKGVDSTLKIQPAELGDSAMYLCASSTRDGWNTEAFFGQGTRLTVV.

V gene TRBV12-5 combines with J gene TRBJ1-1; 7 bases are a match to TRBD1. The V gene end was trimmed by 0 bases and the J gene end by 1 base; junction bases not matched to a gene: 11. Germline lookup yields CDR1 LGHNT and CDR2 FRNRAP. This CDR3 spans 18 amino acids. In DNA, the CDR3 is TGTGCTAGTGGTTTGGTACTAGGGACAGTAACCTCGAACACTGAAGCTTTCTTT. Translating gives CASGLVLGTVTSNTEAFF.

This clonotype was seen a few times. V gene TRBV7-3 combines with J gene TRBJ2-5; 9 bases map to TRBD2. This CDR3 is built from 17 residues. Germline CDR1 SGHTA, CDR2 FQGTGA. With V trimmed by 3 bases and J by 2 bases, 10 bases remained unmatched. The CDR3 DNA follows: TGTGCCAGCAGCTTTTATCCAAGCGGGGGGTCGCAAGAGACCCAGTACTTC. Protein sequence: CASSFYPSGGSQETQYF.

This clonotype was detected only a few times. The rearrangement uses TRBV7-9 and TRBJ1-6; TRBD1 agrees at 7 bases. Germline V gene lookup returns CDR1 SEHNR and CDR2 FQNEAQ (reference sequence). V trimming: 3 bases; J trimming: 7 bases; junction bases outside the gene matches: 3. CDR3 length equals 14 residues. The CDR3 spells CASSFETGNSPLHF. CDR3 bases: TGTGCCAGCAGCTTTGAGACAGGGAATTCACCCCTCCACTTT. The whole variable domain, remainder taken from reference TRBV7-9 and TRBJ1-6, is DTGVSQNPRHKITKRGQNVTFRCDPISEHNRLYWYRQTLGQGPEFLTYFQNEAQLEKSRLLSDRFSAERPKGSFSTLEIQRTEQGDSAMYLCASSFETGNSPLHFGNGTRLTVT.

The chain carries TRBV14 and TRBJ1-6; TRBD1 might be the D (6 bases). Germline-derived CDR1 and CDR2 are SGHDN and FVKESK. There are 15 residues in the CDR3. Deletions cut 1 base from V and 9 bases from J, with 13 bases between. The CDR3 DNA is TGTGCCAGCAGCCAAGTACTGGGGGCGGCTTCACCCCTCCACTTT. Encoded protein: CASSQVLGAASPLHF. Full variable domain (outside the CDR3, taken from reference TRBV14 and TRBJ1-6): EAGVTQFPSHSVIEKGQTVTLRCDPISGHDNLYWYRRVMGKEIKFLLHFVKESKQDESGMPNNRFLAERTGGTYSTLKVQPAELEDSGVYFCASSQVLGAASPLHFGNGTRLTVT.

The chain carries TRBV4-3 and TRBJ1-4, with a possible D match to TRBD1 (5 bases). CDR1 LGHNA and CDR2 YSLEER come from the germline V gene. Trimming stripped 0 bases from V and 0 bases from J, with 5 bases between. The CDR3 has 15 amino acids. CDR3 coding DNA: TGCGCCAGCAGCCAAGACAGGGCAACTAATGAAAAACTGTTTTTT. This sequence encodes CASSQDRATNEKLFF.

This clonotype was counted ten times or more. CDR3 residues: CASSLESLNTGELFF. The CDR3 DNA sequence: TGCGCCAGCAGCTTGGAGTCCTTGAACACCGGGGAGCTGTTTTTT. The chain joins TRBV5-1 to TRBJ2-2; D is undetermined. The CDR3 extends over 15 amino acids. V shed 0 bases and J shed 1 base, with 7 bases lying between them. The germline CDR1 and CDR2 sequences are SGHRS and YFSETQ.

In its sample, this clonotype was seen a few times. The chain uses TRBV20-1 and TRBJ1-6, with D tentatively TRBD1 (5 bases). Germline CDR1 reads DFQATT; CDR2 reads SNEGSKA (reference sequence). Trimming removed 1 base from V and 7 bases from J, with 17 bases in between. There are 16 residues in the CDR3. The CDR3 sequence: CSARGPPGHKNSPLHF. The CDR3 DNA follows: TGCAGTGCTAGAGGGCCCCCAGGACATAAAAATTCACCCCTCCACTTT.

The chain employs TRBV5-4 and TRBJ1-3; TRBD1 is a possible D gene (5 bases). The CDR3 has 16 amino acids. CDR1 SGHNT and CDR2 YYREEE come from the germline V gene (reference sequence). With 3 bases removed from V and 5 bases from J, the gap between germline ends came to 18 bases. The CDR3 protein is CASSYPNGGARNTIYF. The CDR3 region has the DNA TGTGCCAGCAGCTACCCCAACGGGGGTGCCCGAAACACCATATATTTT.

This clonotype has more than one count but fewer than ten. The chain recombines TRBV5-1 with TRBJ2-3, with TRBD2 matching over 15 bases. CDR1 and CDR2 (germline): SGHRS, YFSETQ. The CDR3 runs 18 residues. The junction had 5 bases not matched to a gene; V was cut back by 3 bases and J by 0 bases. CDR3 sequence: CASSYGGLAGGSTDTQYF. The CDR3 DNA reads TGCGCCAGCAGCTATGGGGGACTAGCGGGGGGAAGCACAGATACGCAGTATTTT.

This clonotype was seen a handful of times. The V gene is TRBV20-1, the J gene TRBJ1-2; 8 bases align to TRBD1. CDR1 is DFQATT, CDR2 SNEGSKA, per germline (reference sequence). Germline trimming cut 2 bases from V and 7 bases from J; bases unmatched to any gene: 6. The CDR3 runs to 13 residues. The CDR3 DNA is TGCAGTGCTAGACCAGGGGGCGAGTCTGGCTACACCTTC. This sequence encodes CSARPGGESGYTF.

This clonotype appeared a few times. V and J are TRBV6-1 and TRBJ2-5, with 7 positions matching TRBD2. The CDR3 consists of 13 residues. Germline CDR1 and CDR2: MNHNS and SASEGT. The V gene end was trimmed by 11 bases and the J gene end by 2 bases; junction bases not matched to a gene: 8. CDR3 sequence: CAGSGRGQETQYF. The CDR3 DNA sequence: TGTGCCGGCTCGGGGAGGGGACAAGAGACCCAGTACTTC.

This clonotype was observed a handful of times. This sequence joins TRBV20-1 and TRBJ2-2; no clear D gene. Germline V gives CDR1 DFQATT, CDR2 SNEGSKA (reference sequence). The V and J ends lost 4 bases and 1 base respectively, with 10 bases between them. The CDR3 loop spans 14 amino acids. The CDR3 coding sequence is TGCAGTGCTACCTCCGCCCAGAACACCGGGGAGCTGTTTTTT. It translates to CSATSAQNTGELFF.

The chain carries TRBV5-4 and TRBJ1-2, with TRBD1 as a possible D gene (5 bases). The germline CDR1 and CDR2 sequences are SGHNT and YYREEE (reference sequence). Trimming took 0 bases from V and 4 from J, leaving 10 bases between them. The CDR3 loop spans 14 amino acids. For the CDR3, the DNA is TGTGCCAGCAGCTTGGAACCGGGGCCCTATGGCTACACCTTC. Encoded protein: CASSLEPGPYGYTF.

The V gene is TRBV6-2 or TRBV6-3, the J gene TRBJ2-7; perhaps TRBD1 as D (5 bases). This CDR3 region has 14 residues. The V and J ends lost 7 bases and 0 bases respectively, with 13 bases between them. Germline CDR1 and CDR2: MNHEY and SVGEGT. CDR3 sequence: CASTQGGSSYEQYF. CDR3 bases: TGTGCCAGCACCCAGGGCGGTAGCTCCTACGAGCAGTACTTC.

The chain joins TRBV5-5 to TRBJ1-2; D ambiguous. The V gene lost 1 base and the J gene lost 8 bases, with 9 bases spanning the gap. The CDR3 totals 12 residues. Germline V gene sequence: CDR1 SGHKS, CDR2 YYEKEE (reference sequence). CDR3 loop: CASSLRAWGYTF. The CDR3, as DNA: TGTGCCAGCAGCTTGAGGGCGTGGGGCTACACCTTC.

The chain couples TRBV20-1 to TRBJ2-5; perhaps TRBD1 as D (6 bases). V was shortened by 4 bases and J by 3 bases, with 9 bases between the two germline ends. Germline-derived CDR1 and CDR2 are DFQATT and SNEGSKA (reference sequence). The CDR3 extends over 12 amino acids. The CDR3: CSAIRQEETQYF. DNA of the CDR3: TGCAGTGCTATTCGACAGGAAGAGACCCAGTACTTC.